The text below deals with one TCR beta chain. How the authors handled the data: The authors estimated nucleated cell counts from reference gene primer amplification. Data came from immunoSEQ multiplex PCR; TCRdb stores just in-frame clones and leaves some out. The V and J calls and the clone size are those of that table, but D and trimming were determined from the DNA. The table includes 62,000 or so clones, approximately 86% detected once. This specimen comes from a study of blood T cell repertoires in COVID-19. Study summary: COVID-19 samples, acute and convalescent, were from the United States, Italy and Spain. Sources were T cells, B-cell-depleted T cells, or PBMCs; the material itself was cDNA or gDNA.

Between the trimmed V and J ends, which lost 10 bases and 2 bases, there was a span of 15 bases. The germline V gene has CDR1 ENHRY and CDR2 SYGVKD. This CDR3 is built from 13 residues. The source material was peripheral blood. This chain links TRBV10-3 with TRBJ2-7; TRBD2 is a possible D gene (6 bases). The receptor comes from a woman aged 55-75 years with acute or convalescent COVID-19. CDR3 DNA sequence: TGTGCCAGTAGCCGGGACTCTCCCTACGAGCAGTACTTC. Translating it yields CASSRDSPYEQYF.